The 9 T cell receptor beta chains given below trace back to one sample, sequenced in a study of cytomegalovirus exposure and HLA in healthy donors. PCR used 60 Vbeta primers and 13 Jbeta primers. Clones were read by immunoSEQ multiplex PCR, and TCRdb kept only the in-frame ones, dropping some. This sample yields approximately 160,000 clones, of which just over 75% are seen a single time; about 1.6% belongs to the top ten. The source material was PBMCs. The receptors stem from a middle-aged man in good health and CMV-seronegative.

V is TRBV28 and J is TRBJ2-5; TRBD1 matches at 10 bases. The V and J ends lost 8 bases and 4 bases, in that order; junction bases with no gene match: 10. This CDR3 spans 15 amino acids. Germline assignment: CDR1 MDHEN and CDR2 SYDVKM. As DNA, the CDR3 is TGTGCCAGCCTACGACAGGGGGCTGTAAGAGAGACCCAGTACTTC. Its translation is CASLRQGAVRETQYF. Variable domain in full (rest from reference TRBV28 and TRBJ2-5): DVKVTQSSRYLVKRTGEKVFLECVQDMDHENMFWYRQDPGLGLRLIYFSYDVKMKEKGDIPEGYSVSREKKERFSLILESASTNQTSMYLCASLRQGAVRETQYFGPGTRLLVL.

The chain employs TRBV27 and TRBJ1-1; 8 bases align to TRBD1. The germline CDR1 and CDR2 sequences are MNHEY and SMNVEV (reference sequence). The CDR3 has 15 residues. The V segment lost 2 bases and the J segment 5 bases; nucleotides outside the gene matches: 7. The CDR3 bases are TGTGCCAGCAGTTTAATGCAGGGGGCAGGTACTGAAGCTTTCTTT. Translated: CASSLMQGAGTEAFF.

For the CDR3, the DNA is TGTGCCAGCAGTAGAAACGGAGAGTACGAGCAGTACTTC. Translated: CASSRNGEYEQYF. The V gene is TRBV28, the J gene TRBJ2-7, with D unresolved. Germline CDR1 and CDR2: MDHEN and SYDVKM. V lost 5 bases, J lost 4 bases, and 12 bases lay in between. The CDR3 sequence is 13 residues long.

The genes are TRBV29-1 and TRBJ1-5; D is unclear. Germline CDR1 SQVTM, CDR2 ANQGSEA. The V end lost 1 base, the J end lost 6 bases, and 10 bases lay between the germline ends. The CDR3 is made up of 13 amino acids. The CDR3 DNA reads as TGCAGCGTTGAAGGCGGGTTCGGTCAGCCCCAGCATTTT. It yields the protein CSVEGGFGQPQHF.

This clone was seen once. The chain recombines TRBV28 with TRBJ2-3; possible D gene TRBD1, 6 bases. There are 15 residues in the CDR3. Trimming shortened V by 3 bases and J by 4 bases, and 14 bases separated the two germline ends. Looked up from germline, CDR1 is MDHEN and CDR2 is SYDVKM. The CDR3 sequence is CASSFFQGRADTQYF. The CDR3 DNA follows: TGTGCCAGCAGTTTCTTCCAGGGGCGTGCAGATACGCAGTATTTT.

The CDR3 sequence: CAISEGEKEAFF. For the CDR3, the DNA is TGTGCCATCAGTGAGGGGGAGAAGGAGGCTTTCTTT. This chain links TRBV10-3 with TRBJ1-1; no definite D call. V was clipped by 2 bases and J by 11 bases, with 12 bases between them. CDR3 length: 12 amino acids. CDR1 is ENHRY, CDR2 SYGVKD, per germline.

This clone was found once. The rearrangement joins TRBV28 to TRBJ2-1; the match to TRBD1 covers 8 bases. The CDR3 is 16 residues long. CDR1 MDHEN and CDR2 SYDVKM come from the germline V gene. V was pared by 1 base and J by 7 bases, with 9 bases of the junction left unmatched. CDR3 sequence: CASSLSLGQGRNEQFF. In nucleotides, the CDR3 is TGTGCCAGCAGTTTATCCCTCGGACAGGGACGAAATGAGCAGTTCTTC.

The rearrangement joins TRBV7-8 to TRBJ2-7; 7 nucleotides align to TRBD2. V trimming: 5 bases; J trimming: 4 bases; junction bases outside the gene matches: 8. There are 14 residues in the CDR3. Germline V gene lookup returns CDR1 SGHVS and CDR2 FQNEAQ. In DNA form, the CDR3 reads TGTGCCAGCAGCCTCCCCGGGGGGTTGTACGAGCAGTACGTC. It translates to CASSLPGGLYEQYV.

The CDR3 DNA follows: TGTGCCAGCAGCTTATACAGGGGTAATGAGCAGTTCTTC. Translation: CASSLYRGNEQFF. V usage is TRBV11-2 and J usage is TRBJ2-1; 7 positions match TRBD1. Germline CDR1 is SGHAT and CDR2 is FQNNGV. V dropped 2 bases and J dropped 7; count of bases not matched to a gene: 2. The length of the CDR3 is 13 residues.